These T cell receptor beta chains were read from a single sample in a study of technical replicates of blood from four donors. Here immunoSEQ multiplex PCR was the method, and the copy in TCRdb shows in-frame clones only, minus some. Of roughly 72,000 clones listed, around 96% are singletons. Source material: T cells isolated from PBMCs. The source is a human donor in good health. Each CDR3 is given with its conserved first and last residue. Each record gives: clone size, J gene, D gene, V gene, CDR3 DNA, CDR3 protein. The D gene is left open where the match is weak. For some rows the clone size is stated as once, few or many, or as a class when expanded; others skip it.

. TRBJ2-7 . TRBV28 TGTGCCAGCAGTTTAAAAATGACATACCGGCCTGCCTACGAGCAGTACTTC CASSLKMTYRPAYEQYF
. TRBJ2-5 TRBD1 TRBV18 TGTGCCAGCTCTCAAGGGGGCAGGGGAGTACTTGAGACCCAGTACTTC CASSQGGRGVLETQYF
. TRBJ2-7 TRBD2 TRBV7-3 TGTGCCAGCCCTACTAGCGTGAACTCCTACGAGCAGTACTTC CASPTSVNSYEQYF
few TRBJ1-1 . TRBV11-3 TGTGCCAGCAGCCTCGACAGTTTCCGGGAAGCTTTCTTT CASSLDSFREAFF
. TRBJ2-1 TRBD2 TRBV27 TGTGCCAGCAGTTTATCACTCGATCCCGGACTAGCTTATAATGAGCAGTTCTTC CASSLSLDPGLAYNEQFF
. TRBJ1-3 TRBD1 TRBV9 TGTGCCAGCAGCGGACAGGGGAGCGGAAACACCATATATTTT CASSGQGSGNTIYF
. TRBJ2-7 TRBD2 TRBV4-1 TGCGCCAGCAGCCAAGGGCGGGAGGCCCCCTACGAGCAGTACTTC CASSQGREAPYEQYF
once TRBJ2-7 TRBD1 TRBV9 TGTGCCAGCAGCGCCTCCCGGACAGGGAGAAGTAGCGAGCAGTACTTC CASSASRTGRSSEQYF
. TRBJ2-1 . TRBV5-1 TGCGCCAGCAGCTTAGGGGGAGTTTCCTACAATGAGCAGTTCTTC CASSLGGVSYNEQFF
few TRBJ2-2 TRBD1 TRBV5-1 TGCGCCAGCAGGCATCGACAGGGTACGACCGGGGAGCTGTTTTTT CASRHRQGTTGELFF
. TRBJ1-2 . TRBV29-1 TGCAGCGTTGATCTCGTCGGCTACACCTTC CSVDLVGYTF
. TRBJ1-2 . TRBV28 TGTGCCAGCAGTTTCCAATCCTATGGCTACACCTTC CASSFQSYGYTF
. TRBJ2-5 TRBD1 TRBV11-3 TGTGCCAGCAGCTTCACAGGGGAAGAGACCCAGTACTTC CASSFTGEETQYF
. TRBJ2-7 TRBD1 TRBV9 TGTGCCAGCAGCTTAGGGACAGGGGGGTCCTACGAGCAGTACTTC CASSLGTGGSYEQYF
. TRBJ1-1 . TRBV29-1 TGCAGCACTTACAGGGTGGGCACTGAAGCTTTCTTT CSTYRVGTEAFF